This passage covers 3 T cell receptor beta chains from one sample sequenced in a study of blood T cells in healthy people across ages (dated by TCRdb to about 2015). The library was built by means of 5' RACE. Sequencing used an Illumina HiSeq 2500. The second PCR ran for roughly 7 to 12 cycles and used a J-beta primer mix along with a sample-barcoded 5' primer. TCRdb reran the public reads through fastp at Q25 and MiXCR, keeping productive beta chains. Entries that share a CDR3 protein sequence are merged under the most common genes and DNA. In this sample the table shows roughly 1.6 million distinct CDR3 sequences, 30% to 40% of which occur a single time. The ten largest clones add up to approximately 11% of the sample. Material: blood. These receptor sequences come from a woman aged 30 to 39 in good health.

The chain carries TRBV4-2 and TRBJ1-2; D unclear. V was pared by 0 bases and J by 7 bases, with 15 bases between. The CDR3 sequence is 15 residues long. The germline V gene has CDR1 LGHNA and CDR2 YNFKEQ. CDR3 in amino acids: CASSQEKLYSFGYTF. Written as DNA, the CDR3 is TGTGCCAGCAGCCAAGAAAAGTTGTACAGCTTTGGCTACACCTTC.

This clonotype was recorded a few times. The V and J genes are TRBV3-1 and TRBJ2-7; 9 bases line up with TRBD1. V was pared by 7 bases and J by 4 bases, with 11 bases of the junction left unmatched. This CDR3 region has 15 residues. In germline, CDR1 is LGHDT, CDR2 YNNKEL (reference sequence). The CDR3 bases are TGTGCCAGCACCCTCGCCCCGGGACAGGGATACGAGCAGTACTTC. Amino acids: CASTLAPGQGYEQYF.

The V and J genes are TRBV3-1 and TRBJ2-6; no reliable D call. Trimming took off 3 bases at V and 2 bases at J, with 8 bases between the two ends. This CDR3 comprises 15 residues. Germline loops: CDR1 LGHDT, CDR2 YNNKEL (reference sequence). In nucleotides, the CDR3 is TGTGCCAGCAGCCATCCCGTGGCTGGGGCCAACGTCCTGACTTTC. Amino acid sequence: CASSHPVAGANVLTF. The full variable domain, in which reference TRBV3-1 and TRBJ2-6 provide the parts outside the CDR3, is DTAVSQTPKYLVTQMGNDKSIKCEQNLGHDTMYWYKQDSKKFLKIMFSYNNKELIINETVPNRFSPKSPDKAHLNLHINSLELGDSAVYFCASSHPVAGANVLTFGAGSRLTVL.